This TCR beta chain was recovered during a study of patients and donors after allogeneic stem cell transplantation. TCRdb re-analysed the RT-PCR reads in MiXCR, keeping a single row per CDR3 protein. Here the sample spans 95,000 to 120,000 distinct CDR3 sequences, 35% being singletons. This clonotype was counted only a few times. The specimen was blood, either unsorted or a sorted T cell fraction (not recorded which). The source is a human donor who was either an allogeneic HSCT recipient or a stem cell or donor lymphocyte infusion donor (not recorded which). It is not recorded whose cells these are; they may come from a transplant donor.

The chain's CDR3 is CASSLYRGKNTEAFF. The CDR3 DNA is TGTGCCAGCAGCTTATATAGGGGCAAGAACACTGAAGCTTTCTTT. This chain joins TRBV7-2 and TRBJ1-1; a weak D match, TRBD1 (5 bases). The V gene lost 2 bases and the J gene lost 1 base, with 11 bases spanning the gap. The CDR3 runs to 15 residues. Germline V lookup: CDR1 SGHTA, CDR2 FQGNSA.